These T cell receptor beta chains were read from a single sample in a study of OX40 agonist ivuxolimab in advanced cancers. Measured with immunoSEQ multiplex PCR; TCRdb has only the in-frame clones, and not every one. The sample gives roughly 56,000 clones, roughly 87% of which show up once; about 0.66% is in the top ten. The sample was CD4+ or CD8+ T cells sorted from blood, taken in a trial of the OX40 agonist ivuxolimab. The receptors here all came from an adult with an advanced solid tumor such as melanoma, head and neck, liver or kidney cancer. CDR3s include the opening cysteine and the closing phenylalanine or tryptophan. D genes are given only for firm matches. A row's size may be missing; if present it is once, few, many or a size class.

D gene	V gene	clone size	J gene	CDR3 length	CDR3 DNA	CDR3 protein
.	TRBV18	.	TRBJ2-3	13	TGTGCCAGCTCGGGAGATCTCACAGATACGCAGTATTTT	CASSGDLTDTQYF
.	TRBV13	.	TRBJ1-3	16	TGTGCCAGCAGCTTCCGCCCAGGGAGTTCTGGAAACACCATATATTTT	CASSFRPGSSGNTIYF
TRBD2	TRBV19	.	TRBJ2-7	15	TGTGCCAGTAGTCTCACTAGCGGGAGGTTCCACGAGCAGTACTTC	CASSLTSGRFHEQYF
.	TRBV30	.	TRBJ1-1	12	TGTGCCTGGAGTCGACAGACCACTGAAGCTTTCTTT	CAWSRQTTEAFF
.	TRBV27	.	TRBJ2-7	15	TGTGCCAGCAGTCGCTCCGGCACCGTCTCCTACGAGCAGTACTTC	CASSRSGTVSYEQYF
TRBD1	TRBV6-1	.	TRBJ2-3	14	TGTGCCAGCCTCATCGGACAGGGGGGAGATACGCAGTATTTT	CASLIGQGGDTQYF
.	TRBV6-5	few	TRBJ2-4	15	TGTGCCAGCAGTGGACGTGGGCTAGGCAAAAACATTCAGTACTTC	CASSGRGLGKNIQYF
.	TRBV10-3	.	TRBJ2-5	14	TGTGCCATCAGCCGGCGGGGGCTTCAAGAGACCCAGTACTTC	CAISRRGLQETQYF
.	TRBV5-4	.	TRBJ2-3	15	TGTGCCAGCAGCGACGGGACACACAACACAGATACGCAGTATTTT	CASSDGTHNTDTQYF
TRBD2	TRBV6-5	.	TRBJ2-7	13	TGTGCCAGCAGCCCCGGGACTAGCGGGAACCAGTACTTC	CASSPGTSGNQYF
.	TRBV7-3	.	TRBJ2-2	14	TGTGCCAGCTCCGGGGATGTGGGGACCGGGGAGCTGTTTTTT	CASSGDVGTGELFF
.	TRBV11-2	once	TRBJ2-7	15	TGTGCCAGCAGCTTAGGAGCGGTGGGGAGCTACGAGCAGTACTTC	CASSLGAVGSYEQYF
TRBD1	TRBV6-1	.	TRBJ2-1	15	TGTGCCAGCAGTATGACAGGGTTTGTGGGCAATGAGCAGTTCTTC	CASSMTGFVGNEQFF
.	TRBV5-4	.	TRBJ2-7	13	TGTGCCAGCAGCACGGGACGGAGATACGAGCAGTACTTC	CASSTGRRYEQYF
.	TRBV2	once	TRBJ1-1	10	TGTGCCAGCAGCAACGAAGAAGCTTTCTTT	CASSNEEAFF
.	TRBV30	.	TRBJ2-1	14	TGTGCCTGGACTCGGGGTCGGGGAAACAATGAGCAGTTCTTC	CAWTRGRGNNEQFF
TRBD2	TRBV7-3	.	TRBJ2-2	17	TGTGCCAGCAGCTGGTTGGAAGCGGGAGGGAACACCGGGGAGCTGTTTTTT	CASSWLEAGGNTGELFF
.	TRBV5-6	.	TRBJ2-5	19	TGTGCCAGCAGCTCTTCGAGGACGCTTGACTCCCAACCGAGGGAGACCCAGTACTTC	CASSSSRTLDSQPRETQYF
TRBD2	TRBV19	.	TRBJ2-3	17	TGTGCCAGTAGGCCCACGGGACTAGCGGCAAGCACAGATACGCAGTATTTT	CASRPTGLAASTDTQYF
TRBD1	TRBV2	.	TRBJ1-5	14	TGTGCCAGCAGTAAAGACAGGGTTGATCAGCCCCAGCATTTT	CASSKDRVDQPQHF
.	TRBV6-5	.	TRBJ2-2	14	TGTGCCAGCAGGCGTCCCGGGGGCACCGGGGAGCTGTTTTTT	CASRRPGGTGELFF
TRBD1	TRBV5-1	.	TRBJ1-1	16	TGCGCCAGCAAGAGAAGAGGACAGGGGGCGAACACTGAAGCTTTCTTT	CASKRRGQGANTEAFF
.	TRBV29-1	.	TRBJ1-1	14	TGCAGCGTCCGCCCCTCTCAGGGAAACACTGAAGCTTTCTTT	CSVRPSQGNTEAFF
TRBD1	TRBV7-6	.	TRBJ2-3	14	TGTGCCAGCAGCCCGTCTACAGGGGCAGATACGCAGTATTTT	CASSPSTGADTQYF
.	TRBV30	few	TRBJ1-1	10	TGTGCCTGGTCGAACACTGAAGCTTTCTTT	CAWSNTEAFF
.	TRBV30	.	TRBJ1-5	15	TGTGCCTGGAGTCCTACGAACCAGTGGGTTCAGCCCCAGCATTTT	CAWSPTNQWVQPQHF
TRBD2	TRBV4-1	.	TRBJ2-5	17	TGCGCCAGCAGCCAAGATCCGGCGGGAGGGTCACAAGAGACCCAGTACTTC	CASSQDPAGGSQETQYF
.	TRBV14	few	TRBJ2-7	12	TGTGCCAGCAGCCCAGGCCCCCTCGAGCAGTACTTC	CASSPGPLEQYF
.	TRBV11-2	few	TRBJ1-3	16	TGTGCCAGCAGCCCTTACCTCGGGGGGTACGGAAACACCATATATTTT	CASSPYLGGYGNTIYF
.	TRBV30	.	TRBJ1-2	13	TGTGCCTGGAGCTCGGACCCTACGGGGGGCTACACCTTC	CAWSSDPTGGYTF
TRBD1	TRBV28	.	TRBJ1-2	16	TGTGCCACCAGTACGTCAGGGGGACTATTGGGAAGAGGCTACACCTTC	CATSTSGGLLGRGYTF
.	TRBV12-5	.	TRBJ1-4	11	TGTGCTAGTGGTTATGGTGAAAAACTGTTTTTT	CASGYGEKLFF
.	TRBV9	once	TRBJ2-5	16	TGTGCCAGCAGCGCCCCCCCCCAGACCACCCAAGAGACCCAGTACTTC	CASSAPPQTTQETQYF
TRBD2	TRBV19	.	TRBJ2-2	16	TGTGCCAGTAGTAGGCGGCCGGGACTAGGGTCCGGGGAGCTGTTTTTT	CASSRRPGLGSGELFF
.	TRBV30	once	TRBJ1-5	13	TGTGCCTGGGCGGGAGGGAGCAATCAGCCCCAGCATTTT	CAWAGGSNQPQHF
TRBD1	TRBV15	.	TRBJ1-4	17	TGTGCCACCAGCAGAGATAGGGTCGGGACAGGGAATGAAAAACTGTTTTTT	CATSRDRVGTGNEKLFF
TRBD1	TRBV5-1	.	TRBJ1-5	15	TGCGCCAGCAGCTTGACAGGGGAAAGCAATCAGCCCCAGCATTTT	CASSLTGESNQPQHF
.	TRBV18	few	TRBJ2-7	12	TGTGCCAGCTCACCAGGGAACCACGAGCAGTACTTC	CASSPGNHEQYF
.	TRBV5-1	.	TRBJ1-1	14	TGCGCCAGCAGCTTGGAACCGGGGACCCCTGAAGCTTTCTTT	CASSLEPGTPEAFF
.	TRBV19	.	TRBJ2-2	15	TGTGCCAGTAGTATTGAGGCAGGGCCCGCCGGGGAGCTGTTTTTT	CASSIEAGPAGELFF
.	TRBV7-9	.	TRBJ2-2	16	TGTGCCAGCAGCTTAGGGCGGGCAGGGAACACCGGGGAGCTGTTTTTT	CASSLGRAGNTGELFF
.	TRBV11-2	once	TRBJ2-1	13	TGTGCCAGCAGTTCTCATAGAGGCAATGAGCAGTTCTTC	CASSSHRGNEQFF
.	TRBV6-6	.	TRBJ2-7	12	TGTGCCAGCAGCCACGGGTCGGGCGAGCAGTACTTC	CASSHGSGEQYF
.	TRBV9	.	TRBJ1-2	14	TGTGCCAGCAGCGCCGCTCAGTGGGATTATGGCTACACCTTC	CASSAAQWDYGYTF
.	TRBV2	.	TRBJ1-6	13	TGTGCCAGTCGGGCAGGGGTTGGTTCACCCCTCCACTTT	CASRAGVGSPLHF
TRBD2	TRBV11-2	.	TRBJ2-3	19	TGTGCCAGCAGCTTAGACCCTTGGACTAGCGGGAGGAGGGGAGATACGCAGTATTTT	CASSLDPWTSGRRGDTQYF
.	TRBV5-5	.	TRBJ2-6	16	TGTGCCAGCAGCTTCACTCTCGGCTCTGGGGCCAACGTCCTGACTTTC	CASSFTLGSGANVLTF
TRBD2	TRBV19	.	TRBJ2-3	13	TGTGCCAGTAGTTCTAACCTAGCGGGTACGCAGTATTTT	CASSSNLAGTQYF
TRBD1	TRBV19	once	TRBJ1-3	15	TGTGCCAGTAGTATCGACAGGGGGCCTGGAAACACCATATATTTT	CASSIDRGPGNTIYF
.	TRBV5-1	.	TRBJ2-3	15	TGCGCCAGCAGCTTGGCGGCAGCGCCCGCAGATACGCAGTATTTT	CASSLAAAPADTQYF
.	TRBV2	once	TRBJ1-2	13	TGTGCCAGCAGTGACCTTTACAGGAGCGGCTACACCTTC	CASSDLYRSGYTF
TRBD2	TRBV4-1	once	TRBJ2-3	15	TGCGCCAGCAGCCTCACTAGCGGGAGGATAGATACGCAGTATTTT	CASSLTSGRIDTQYF
TRBD2	TRBV5-4	.	TRBJ2-7	14	TGTGCCAGTAAGCGGGAGGGCCCGGCCTACGAGCAGTACTTC	CASKREGPAYEQYF
.	TRBV7-3	few	TRBJ1-1	13	TGTGCCAGCAGCTTGGTCGGTGCCACTGAAGCTTTCTTT	CASSLVGATEAFF
.	TRBV28	.	TRBJ2-1	15	TGTGCCAGCAGTTCCCATCGGGGCCTATACAATGAGCAGTTCTTC	CASSSHRGLYNEQFF
.	TRBV5-1	few	TRBJ1-6	14	TGCGCCAGCAGCTTGCAGGGATCTGCTTCACCCCTCCACTTT	CASSLQGSASPLHF
.	TRBV7-2	few	TRBJ2-5	13	TGTGCCAGCAGCACCCAAGGGGGAGGGCCCCAGTACTTC	CASSTQGGGPQYF
.	TRBV7-9	few	TRBJ1-1	14	TGTGCCAGCAGATCGACAGAGCCGAACACTGAAGCTTTCTTT	CASRSTEPNTEAFF
TRBD2	TRBV7-2	once	TRBJ2-7	15	TGTGCCAGCAGCCAGACTAGCGGGAGGGCGCCCGAGCAGTACTTC	CASSQTSGRAPEQYF